The 7 T cell receptor beta chains listed next were all sequenced from one sample in a study of T cells in Graves' hyperthyroidism and ophthalmopathy. Amplification targeted TCR beta CDR3 regions from RNA transcripts. Carried out on the TCR CDR3, a first-round RT-PCR used the HTBI primer set. TCRdb called the multiplex PCR reads again in MiXCR, with one record for every CDR3 protein. The sample gives some 420,000 distinct CDR3 sequences, roughly 15% of which show up once; 5.3% is in the top ten. Sequenced material: blood. All receptors come from a woman younger than 30 with Graves' hyperthyroidism.

In its sample, this clonotype was seen many times. The chain couples TRBV11-3 to TRBJ2-1; no firm D call. Trimming cost V 4 bases and J 2 bases, with 6 bases left between them. The CDR3 consists of 13 residues. Germline assignment: CDR1 SGHNT and CDR2 YENEEA. CDR3 coding DNA: TGTGCCAGCAGCTCCGCCCCCTACAATGAGCAGTTCTTC. It translates to CASSSAPYNEQFF. Using reference TRBV11-3 and TRBJ2-1 for the parts outside the CDR3, the full variable domain is EAGVVQSPRYKIIEKKQPVAFWCNPISGHNTLYWYLQNLGQGPELLIRYENEEAVDDSQLPKDRFSAERLKGVDSTLKIQPAELGDSAVYLCASSSAPYNEQFFGPGTRLTVL.

V gene TRBV19 combines with J gene TRBJ2-5, with D possibly TRBD2 on 5 matching bases. The CDR3 consists of 14 residues. The V and J ends lost 7 bases and 2 bases respectively, with 14 bases between them. Germline V gene data show CDR1 as LNHDA and CDR2 as SQIVND (reference sequence). The CDR3 loop is CASTSRTSQETQYF. Here the CDR3 DNA reads TGTGCCAGTACCTCAAGGACTTCGCAAGAGACCCAGTACTTC. Together with reference TRBV19 and TRBJ2-5, the CDR3 gives the full variable domain: DGGITQSPKYLFRKEGQNVTLSCEQNLNHDAMYWYRQDPGQGLRLIYYSQIVNDFQKGDIAEGYSVSREKKESFPLTVTSAQKNPTAFYLCASTSRTSQETQYFGPGTRLLVL.

Turning to this clonotype: Relative to the germline gene, one junction end is altered; a read error may explain this. The rearrangement joins TRBV12-3 or TRBV12-4 to TRBJ1-2, with 8 bases aligning to TRBD1. The CDR3 length is 12 residues. CDR3 DNA: TGTGCCAGCAGCTCAGGGGGCGCAGGCTGCACCTTC. This encodes CASSSGGAGCTF.

This clonotype showed up many times. The chain is built from TRBV7-3 and TRBJ2-1; 7 bases agree with TRBD2. V was pared by 5 bases and J by 3 bases, with 7 bases of the junction left unmatched. Looked up from germline, CDR1 is SGHTA and CDR2 is FQGTGA. The CDR3 is made up of 15 amino acids. CDR3 loop: CASSPASGYYNEQFF. The CDR3 DNA reads TGTGCCAGCAGCCCCGCTAGCGGATACTACAATGAGCAGTTCTTC.

This clonotype has a handful of counts. The chain combines TRBV18 with TRBJ2-7; 13 bases line up with TRBD2. This CDR3 has 17 residues. From germline, CDR1 is KGHSH and CDR2 LQKENI. Germline trimming cut 3 bases from V and 0 bases from J; bases unmatched to any gene: 5. The CDR3 DNA sequence: TGTGCCAGCTCACCTCACGGACTAGCGGGAGTCTCCTACGAGCAGTACTTC. This encodes CASSPHGLAGVSYEQYF.

This clonotype has just a few counts. The V gene is TRBV4-3, the J gene TRBJ1-1; D remains unclear. The germline V and J ends were trimmed by 0 bases and 2 bases, with 13 bases remaining between them. The germline V gene has CDR1 LGHNA and CDR2 YSLEER. The CDR3 runs to 16 residues. The CDR3 reads CASSQDSRDLNTEAFF. CDR3 DNA sequence: TGCGCCAGCAGCCAAGACTCGAGAGATCTTAACACTGAAGCTTTCTTT.

In its sample, this clonotype was seen many times. The rearrangement uses TRBV7-2 and TRBJ2-1, with a possible D match to TRBD2 (6 bases). This CDR3 contains 19 residues. V lost 1 base, J lost 1 base, and 20 bases lay in between. Germline V lookup: CDR1 SGHTA, CDR2 FQGNSA. Here the CDR3 reads CASSLGGRQTLKSYNEQFF. The CDR3 nucleotides read TGTGCCAGCAGCTTAGGGGGGAGGCAGACACTGAAATCCTACAATGAGCAGTTCTTC.